A selection of T cell receptor beta chains follows, all from one sample in a study of shared clonotypes between healthy human individuals. Profiled with immunoSEQ multiplex PCR; TCRdb holds only in-frame clones, not every one. The profile shows approximately 1.9 million clones, roughly 93% of them singletons. The specimen was naive CD8+ T cells from PBMCs. These receptors were obtained from a young man in good health. Some clones in this sample may be carry-over from other donors' samples. Each CDR3 is given with its conserved first and last residue. D genes are given only for firm matches. A row's size may be missing; if present it is once, few, many or a size class.

length,J,D,size,V,CDR3,DNA
14,TRBJ1-5,.,.,TRBV7-9,CASSRGGINQPQHF,TGTGCCAGCAGCCGAGGGGGGATCAATCAGCCCCAGCATTTT
15,TRBJ2-2,TRBD2,.,TRBV9,CASSGGTSLSGELFF,TGTGCCAGCAGCGGGGGGACTAGCCTTAGCGGGGAGCTGTTTTTT
15,TRBJ1-2,.,.,TRBV28,CASSFPTNKGVGYTF,TGTGCCAGCAGTTTCCCAACTAACAAGGGTGTCGGCTACACCTTC
11,TRBJ1-6,.,once,TRBV6-6,CASGPNSPLHF,TGTGCCAGCGGTCCGAATTCACCCCTCCACTTT
16,TRBJ2-1,TRBD2,.,TRBV5-1,CASSLGLAGSYNEQFF,TGCGCCAGCAGCTTGGGACTAGCGGGCTCCTACAATGAGCAGTTCTTC
16,TRBJ2-7,TRBD2,.,TRBV27,CASSYHPTSGNYEQYF,TGTGCCAGCAGTTACCATCCGACTAGCGGGAACTACGAGCAGTACTTC
17,TRBJ2-1,TRBD2,.,TRBV4-3,CASSQEMLAGGMNEQFF,TGCGCCAGCAGCCAAGAAATGCTCGCGGGAGGTATGAATGAGCAGTTCTTC
14,TRBJ1-1,.,.,TRBV7-6,CASSPSYRGTEAFF,TGTGCCAGCAGCCCGTCCTACCGGGGCACTGAAGCTTTCTTT
16,TRBJ1-1,TRBD1,.,TRBV2,CATKRDRSIFEIEAFF,TGTGCCACCAAACGGGACAGGTCCATCTTTGAGATTGAAGCTTTCTTT
16,TRBJ1-2,.,.,TRBV6-1,CASSEIGGSSLYGYTF,TGTGCCAGCAGTGAAATTGGGGGGAGCAGCCTCTATGGCTACACCTTC
16,TRBJ2-6,.,.,TRBV7-9,CASSPVGGTGANVLTF,TGTGCCAGCAGCCCAGTGGGAGGTACTGGGGCCAACGTCCTGACTTTC
12,TRBJ2-7,TRBD1,.,TRBV2,CASSRTGSEQYF,TGTGCCAGCAGTAGGACAGGGAGCGAGCAGTACTTC
16,TRBJ2-1,.,.,TRBV29-1,CSVDGNRGSSYNEQFF,TGCAGCGTAGACGGGAACCGGGGTAGCTCCTACAATGAGCAGTTCTTC
18,TRBJ2-2,TRBD1,.,TRBV5-4,CASSFRTGGRVSTGELFF,TGTGCCAGCAGCTTCCGGACAGGGGGCCGAGTTAGCACCGGGGAGCTGTTTTTT
14,TRBJ1-1,TRBD1,.,TRBV28,CASSQTGSGSEAFF,TGTGCCAGCAGCCAGACAGGGTCCGGATCTGAAGCTTTCTTT
14,TRBJ1-1,TRBD1,.,TRBV2,CASKTGETGSEAFF,TGTGCCAGCAAGACTGGTGAGACAGGGAGTGAAGCTTTCTTT
17,TRBJ1-1,.,once,TRBV9,CASSVEGSGPGNTEAFF,TGTGCCAGCAGCGTAGAGGGCAGTGGGCCGGGGAACACTGAAGCTTTCTTT
13,TRBJ2-7,.,.,TRBV27,CASSFGASYEQYF,TGTGCCAGCAGTTTTGGGGCGTCCTACGAGCAGTACTTC
14,TRBJ2-1,.,.,TRBV6-1,CASSESRGYNEQFF,TGTGCCAGCAGTGAATCGAGGGGGTACAATGAGCAGTTCTTC
16,TRBJ2-2,TRBD2,.,TRBV5-5,CASSLGAGGAARELFF,TGTGCCAGCAGCTTGGGTGCGGGAGGGGCCGCTCGGGAGCTGTTTTTT
12,TRBJ1-1,TRBD1,.,TRBV9,CASSHIDRGTLF,TGTGCCAGCAGCCACATCGACAGGGGAACCCTCTTT
15,TRBJ1-4,TRBD1,.,TRBV27,CASSPWTGANEKLFF,TGTGCCAGCAGTCCCTGGACAGGGGCGAATGAAAAACTGTTTTTT
13,TRBJ1-3,.,.,TRBV28,CASEEISGNTIYF,TGTGCCAGCGAAGAAATCTCTGGAAACACCATATATTTT
13,TRBJ2-7,.,.,TRBV7-9,CASSPGISYEQYF,TGTGCCAGCAGCCCGGGAATCTCCTACGAGCAGTACTTC
17,TRBJ2-1,.,.,TRBV2,CASSEQTIRLNYNEQFF,TGTGCCAGCAGTGAACAGACAATAAGACTTAACTACAATGAGCAGTTCTTC
15,TRBJ1-1,.,.,TRBV19,CASTLPVRLNTEAFF,TGTGCCAGTACCCTACCCGTGCGCCTGAACACTGAAGCTTTCTTT
11,TRBJ2-7,.,once,TRBV28,CASSLMVEQYF,TGTGCCAGCAGTTTAATGGTAGAGCAGTACTTC
15,TRBJ2-1,TRBD2,once,TRBV6-1,CASSGRTSGRNEQFF,TGTGCCAGCAGTGGAAGGACTAGCGGGAGGAATGAGCAGTTCTTC
17,TRBJ2-1,TRBD1,.,TRBV7-9,CASSNGQGGLWDNEQFF,TGTGCCAGCAGCAACGGACAGGGTGGGTTGTGGGACAATGAGCAGTTCTTC
16,TRBJ1-2,.,once,TRBV15,CATSRDRGRASPGYTF,TGTGCCACCAGCAGAGATCGGGGCCGCGCGAGTCCTGGCTACACCTTC
15,TRBJ1-1,TRBD1,.,TRBV27,CASSVVGQVGTEAFF,TGTGCCAGCAGTGTAGTGGGACAGGTGGGCACTGAAGCTTTCTTT
13,TRBJ2-1,.,.,TRBV9,CASSVASRNEQFF,TGTGCCAGCAGCGTTGCTAGCAGGAATGAGCAGTTCTTC
17,TRBJ2-3,TRBD2,.,TRBV9,CASSGTSGSRDTDTQYF,TGTGCCAGCAGCGGGACTAGCGGGAGCCGGGACACAGATACGCAGTATTTT
14,TRBJ1-3,TRBD1,once,TRBV5-6,CASSFGTVGNTIYF,TGTGCCAGCAGCTTCGGGACAGTCGGAAACACCATATATTTT
13,TRBJ2-5,TRBD2,.,TRBV5-5,CASSPGLKETQYF,TGTGCCAGCAGCCCGGGACTAAAAGAGACCCAGTACTTC
12,TRBJ2-5,.,.,TRBV4-1,CASSQDSGTQYF,TGCGCCAGCAGCCAAGATTCCGGGACCCAGTACTTC
13,TRBJ1-5,TRBD1,.,TRBV27,CASGQGGGQPQHF,TGTGCCAGCGGACAGGGAGGGGGTCAGCCCCAGCATTTT
11,TRBJ1-1,.,.,TRBV11-2,CASSWDTEAFF,TGTGCCAGCAGTTGGGACACTGAAGCTTTCTTT
19,TRBJ1-1,TRBD1,.,TRBV10-3,CAISEGRYTGGGMNTEAFF,TGTGCCATCAGTGAGGGGAGATATACGGGAGGGGGCATGAACACTGAAGCTTTCTTT
14,TRBJ2-7,.,.,TRBV5-1,CASTPFKGAYEQYF,TGCGCCAGCACCCCGTTTAAAGGGGCCTACGAGCAGTACTTC
15,TRBJ2-7,TRBD2,.,TRBV7-8,CASSWGTSVTYEQYF,TGTGCCAGCAGCTGGGGGACTAGCGTTACCTACGAGCAGTACTTC
14,TRBJ1-4,.,.,TRBV28,CASSLQATNEKLFF,TGTGCCAGCAGTTTGCAGGCAACTAATGAAAAACTGTTTTTT
13,TRBJ2-2,.,.,TRBV6-5,CASSYSSSGELFF,TGTGCCAGCAGTTACTCGAGTTCCGGGGAGCTGTTTTTT
12,TRBJ2-5,.,.,TRBV29-1,CSVVRRVETQYF,TGCAGCGTTGTGAGAAGGGTTGAGACCCAGTACTTC
15,TRBJ2-3,TRBD1,.,TRBV30,CAWSLLTGGGDTQYF,TGTGCCTGGAGCCTACTTACAGGGGGAGGAGATACGCAGTATTTT
16,TRBJ2-1,.,.,TRBV18,CASSPAVRAGYNEQFF,TGTGCCAGCTCACCGGCGGTTCGGGCTGGGTACAATGAGCAGTTCTTC